What follows is one T cell receptor beta chain and its context. Antigen: not known. Profiling relied on immunoSEQ multiplex PCR, and the TCRdb table lists in-frame clones only, not all of them. The sample lists roughly 59,000 clones, less than 75% seen once, with approximately 8.3% in the top ten. This sample was included in a study of radiotherapy plus CTLA-4 blockade in lung cancer. The V and J ends lost 7 bases and 4 bases respectively, with 17 bases between them. This CDR3 comprises 15 residues. Germline assignment: CDR1 MDHEN and CDR2 SYDVKM. Overall study results and limits: Among blood TCR repertoires after radiotherapy plus ipilimumab, tumor-derived clones expanded.

The rearrangement links TRBV28 to TRBJ1-5; no clear D. This material consisted of peripheral blood, taken from a patient treated with radiotherapy plus ipilimumab. The TCR was taken from a human donor with non-small cell lung cancer whose response to radiotherapy plus ipilimumab could not be evaluated. CDR3 residues: CASNPRDSRNQPQHF. CDR3 coding DNA: TGTGCCAGCAACCCCCGAGACTCCCGGAATCAGCCCCAGCATTTT.